This TCR beta chain was captured by sequencing in a study of cytomegalovirus exposure and HLA in healthy donors (dated by TCRdb to about 2017). General notes on the study: According to an earlier analysis of 587 of the donors, about 190 million T cells yielded 117 million unique TCR beta sequences and 276 Gb of sequence data. About 300 gigabases of sequencing data and around 90 million unique TCR sequences made up an early release that covered over 550 HLA-typed donors. Among the roughly 380 genotyped donors, more than 70% belonged to the genetic ancestry cluster associated with self-reported Caucasian donors. The study was designed to test whether signatures of past pathogen exposure could be identified by cataloging public T cell receptors. Using immunosequencing, the study profiled T cell repertoires from fewer than 700 subjects and related those repertoires to cytomegalovirus serostatus. A separate validation cohort of over a hundred different subjects was used in addition to the 666-subject first cohort. To predict cytomegalovirus infection status, the study combined high-throughput TCR immunosequencing, statistical association of individual TCRs with disease status, and machine learning. In a later analysis, previously published TCR beta repertoires from hundreds of donors were re-analyzed and high-resolution HLA genotyping was added so that TCR occurrence patterns could be studied. The later analysis used no new phenotypic data to find candidate immune exposures, relying instead on TCR beta sequences and their occurrence across donors. In an earlier analysis of 500 to 650 of the donors, high-throughput TCR beta sequencing was used to judge whether each TCR beta V gene segment behaved as functional or pseudogenic. Donor age, sex, ethnicity and CMV serostatus were compiled together with the repertoire data. In a later genetic analysis, genome-wide SNP genotypes for about 65% of the roughly 670 donors were used, and that subset was treated as a discovery cohort. Every repertoire in the discovery cohort had been generated on one and the same sequencing platform. HLA typing included class I and class II loci at four-digit resolution. The number of donors typed differed by locus, with about 629-630 for A, B, C, DRB1 and DQB1, roughly 520 for DQA1, over 600 for DPA1, and about 450 for DPB1. Four or five DR-DQ haplotypes were treated as single units for association and clustering because of strong linkage in the cohort. On average, around 200,000 unique TCR beta nucleotide sequences were sequenced per donor among fewer than 500 genotyped donors of the cohort, with about 19% of those sequences being non-productive.

The investigation overall reported the following: In a later analysis, TCR association rates were found to vary across HLA loci, with the most associated TCRs seen for DRB1 alleles and the fewest for HLA-C alleles. According to the authors, the approach could potentially be generalized to other disease states and immunological phenotypes. Some IMGT-functional V segments, including TRBV6-2 and TRBV6-3, could not be distinguished by the 87-base-pair reads and were therefore excluded. A later genetic analysis associated a missense DCLRE1C variant with V-gene and J-gene trimming of TCR beta chains, and an independent cohort replicated the association. The study listed around 160 TCR beta chains as associated with cytomegalovirus. Because HLA typing was missing for some donors at each locus, association tests included only the typed subset. The earlier analysis of nearly 600 of the donors excluded approximately 15 rarely observed V segments, including chromosome 9 orphons, because counts were too low. Presence/absence analyses assumed roughly uniform sequencing depth across donors, an assumption that may not hold. Only TCR beta chains were sequenced in this cohort, and the absence of alpha or paired-chain data limited detectable features. A cluster of highly shared sequence variants was judged likely to be a technical artifact of the sequencing pipeline. The classifier was reported to diagnose cytomegalovirus status with high specificity and sensitivity in both the original cohort and the validation cohort. A later genetic analysis reported fewer N-insertions in productive TCRs among donors in an Asian-associated ancestry cluster than the approximately 700-donor mean. At a false discovery rate of 0.05, a later analysis linked some 17,000 TCR beta sequences to specific HLA alleles. Immune exposure information for the cohort was limited to CMV serostatus. A further reported finding was that TCR beta sequences accurately predicted the HLA-A and HLA-B alleles for most subjects in the first cohort. Several of the top co-occurrence clusters appeared to be linked to parvovirus B19, influenza, CMV and Epstein-Barr virus, according to a later analysis. In a later analysis, HLA-associated TCR beta chains showed more clonal expansion and lower generation probabilities than non-associated chains that were equally common. Assigning TCR associations to individual alleles was difficult when HLA alleles, especially DR and DQ, strongly co-occurred. Correlated functional status among segregating V segments might reflect linkage disequilibrium, but an unknown experimental factor could not be ruled out. A few of the identified cytomegalovirus-associated TCR beta chains were confirmed in vitro to be specific for cytomegalovirus antigens. In an earlier analysis of fewer than 750 of the donors, most TCR beta V segments were observed in productive rearrangements about 87% or about 30% of the time, broadly matching IMGT annotations. A later analysis found that most CMV-associated TCR beta chains appeared HLA-restricted, with HLA associations seemingly driven largely by CMV exposure. Most TCR sequences were seen in very few donors, while some public TCRs were found in many individuals.

Library method: the immunoSEQ multiplex PCR assay. For the multiplex PCR, a mixture combining 60 forward primers for TCR Vbeta segments and 13 reverse primers for TCR Jbeta segments was used. Amplification of the CDR3 region of rearranged TCR beta genes was performed with a multiplex PCR assay on genomic DNA. On the Illumina HiSeq System, the amplified TCR beta libraries were sequenced as 87-base-pair reads. On the study's bioinformatics: A later analysis counted about 76 million unique TCR beta chains across the 690 or so repertoires, and roughly 10 million of these chains were shared by at least two donors. A nearest-neighbor algorithm error-corrected the raw reads and collapsed the reads into unique sequences, merging closely related sequences to remove PCR and sequencing errors. To assign V, D and J gene segments, CDR3 sequences were aligned to IMGT reference sequences. For a sequence to be retained, a match of at least six nucleotides to both a V gene segment and a J gene segment was required. A rearrangement counted as productive if the CDR3 had no stop codons and remained in frame with V and J, and every other rearrangement counted as non-productive. Following IMGT convention, CDR3 was defined as the stretch from the second conserved V-encoded cysteine up to the conserved J-encoded phenylalanine. The earlier analysis of about 570 of the donors excluded any sequence lacking an unambiguous match to a single V gene segment. An earlier analysis of a few hundred of the donors classified V segments as functional when productive rearrangements were above 56.7% and as segregating when the standard deviation between donors was above 5%. A statistical classification framework was built for diagnosing cytomegalovirus status from the catalog of TCR beta chain sequences. In a later analysis, V and J genes were assigned by comparing TCR nucleotide sequences against IMGT/GENE-DB human TR gene sequences. The TCRdist pipeline was used in a later analysis to assign CDR3 sequences and most-parsimonious VDJ recombination scenarios. In a later analysis, each TCR beta chain was defined by its CDR3 amino acid sequence together with its V-gene family, and reads lacking a unique V-gene family were excluded. To address suspected cross-contamination and a sequencing artifact, a later analysis removed several hundred highly shared, low-generation-probability nucleotide sequences. In a later analysis, a clonal expansion index for each public chain was calculated from normalized within-repertoire ranks of inferred template counts. In a later analysis, generation probabilities were computed using a VDJ recombination model fitted to out-of-frame rearrangements, and the results were checked against IGoR. Hypergeometric tests were used in a later analysis to score TCR-TCR, TCR-HLA and TCR-CMV co-occurrence, with a repertoire-size bias correction applied to the TCR pairs. In a later analysis, false discovery rates were estimated by permuting HLA or CMV assignments 20 times. In a later analysis, co-occurring TCRs were grouped using DBSCAN, with TCRdist sequence similarity added in when clustering inside HLA-allele-positive subsets. Repertoires with fewer than 30,000 or more than 120,000 public chains were left out of co-occurrence clustering, as were five repertoires with anomalous nucleotide sharing. TCRdb provides this immuneACCESS table in a form limited to in-frame rearrangements. Some clones are lacking; in checked studies, under half of them reflect an unresolved V gene, and why the rest are absent is not known. V, J and clone size were drawn from that table, and D and trimming were deduced from the DNA. A total of about 41,000 clones appear in this sample, over 75% of them only once. The ten largest make up 2.7% of the sample.

In the case of this clone: No cognate antigen has been identified for it. Qualities for individual bases were not recorded, and no much larger clone is one base off.

In total, more than 500 healthy bone marrow donors made up the cohort. All cohort members were sampled while nominally healthy, although unrecorded immune exposures were likely present. The donor was CMV seronegative and belonged to the group of over 300 seronegative cohort members. A peripheral blood sample was provided by each donor, and peripheral blood mononuclear cells were used for TCR beta sequencing. The Qiagen DNeasy Blood Extraction Kit was used to extract genomic DNA from the blood cell samples. The germline V gene (reference sequence) yields LNHDA for CDR1 and SQIVND for CDR2. Measured from the cysteine to the phenylalanine, the CDR3 is 15 residues long. The DNA shown is the 45-base CDR3, in frame from base 1. V was cut back by 2 bases and J by 2 bases, leaving a gap of 10 bases between them.

Sequenced: PBMCs. Here the chain combines TRBV19 and TRBJ1-5, and the D gene may be TRBD1, 5 bases matching. The clonotype was recovered from a man aged 50-60 years in good health and CMV-seronegative. The CDR3 has the sequence CASSIPSGGNQPQHF. The nucleotide sequence reads TGTGCCAGTAGTATACCGTCGGGGGGCAATCAGCCCCAGCATTTT.